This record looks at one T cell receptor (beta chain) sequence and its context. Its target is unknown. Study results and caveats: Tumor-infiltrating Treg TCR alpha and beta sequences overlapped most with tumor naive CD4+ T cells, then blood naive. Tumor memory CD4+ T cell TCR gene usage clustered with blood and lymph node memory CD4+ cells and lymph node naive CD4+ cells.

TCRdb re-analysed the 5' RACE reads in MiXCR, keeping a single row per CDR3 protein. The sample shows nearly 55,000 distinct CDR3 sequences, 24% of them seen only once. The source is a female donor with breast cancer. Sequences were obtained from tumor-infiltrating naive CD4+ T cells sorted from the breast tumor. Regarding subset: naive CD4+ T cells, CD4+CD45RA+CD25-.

CDR3 DNA: TGCGCCAGCAGCTGGACAGGGGTGTCCCAAGAGACCCAGTACTTC. It codes for CASSWTGVSQETQYF. The chain combines TRBV5-1 with TRBJ2-5, with 9 bases aligning to TRBD1. Per germline, CDR1 SGHRS and CDR2 YFSETQ. The CDR3 is made up of 15 amino acids. J was trimmed by 1 base and V by 3 bases; bases with no gene match: 4.